What follows are 13 T cell receptor beta chains derived from one specimen sequenced in a study of blood T cell repertoires in COVID-19. Assay: immunoSEQ multiplex PCR; the TCRdb copy retains only in-frame clones and omits some. The table includes almost 500,000 clones, roughly nine tenths detected once. The sample taken for sequencing was PBMCs or T cells enriched from blood (not recorded which). The receptors shown here come from a woman aged 60-75 years who had recovered from COVID-19.

The chain couples TRBV25-1 to TRBJ2-1, with 7 bases fitting TRBD2. Per germline, CDR1 MGHDK and CDR2 SYGVNS. The ends lost 5 bases at V and 5 bases at J; junction bases unmatched: 9. The length of the CDR3 is 15 residues. The CDR3 reads CASSPLGGGNNEQFF. Written as DNA, the CDR3 is TGTGCCAGCAGTCCCCTGGGGGGGGGTAACAATGAGCAGTTCTTC.

V and J are TRBV12-3 or TRBV12-4 and TRBJ1-2; a weak D match, TRBD1 (6 bases). The germline V and J ends were trimmed by 5 bases and 2 bases, with 9 bases remaining between them. The CDR3 contains 13 residues. In DNA form, the CDR3 reads TGTGCCAGCAGTCGAGGGGGAAACTATGGCTACACCTTC. This gives the protein CASSRGGNYGYTF.

The chain recombines TRBV25-1 with TRBJ1-1; D is possibly TRBD1 (6 bases). CDR1 MGHDK and CDR2 SYGVNS come from the germline V gene. CDR3 size: 15 residues. V dropped 6 bases and J dropped 0 bases, with 14 bases sitting between them. Here the CDR3 reads CASSFRGGVNTEAFF. The CDR3 region has the DNA TGTGCCAGCAGCTTTAGGGGGGGCGTGAACACTGAAGCTTTCTTT.

V usage is TRBV11-2 and J usage is TRBJ1-1, with TRBD1 identical over 8 bases. V shed 1 base, J shed 1 base, and the junction held 5 bases outside the gene matches. Germline values: CDR1 SGHAT, CDR2 FQNNGV. This CDR3 contains 16 residues. This CDR3 reads CASSLVPRGRNTEAFF. The CDR3, as DNA: TGTGCCAGCAGCTTAGTTCCCAGGGGGCGGAACACTGAAGCTTTCTTT.

This chain connects TRBV21-1 to TRBJ2-3; no check of the table's D call, TRBD2, against the DNA was made. TRBV21-1 is termed a pseudogene. This CDR3 spans 15 amino acids. The CDR3 loop is CASSKKAFSTDTQYF. The CDR3 bases are TGTGCCAGCAGCAAAAAAGCGTTTAGCACAGATACGCAGTATTTT.

V gene TRBV19 combines with J gene TRBJ1-1; 7 bases are a match to TRBD1. Germline trimming cut 4 bases from V and 2 bases from J; bases unmatched to any gene: 4. Germline values: CDR1 LNHDA, CDR2 SQIVND (reference sequence). This CDR3 region has 14 residues. The CDR3 DNA reads TGTGCCAGTAGTACCAGGGGGTTAAACACTGAAGCTTTCTTT. Residues: CASSTRGLNTEAFF.

With respect to this clone: The sample carries other DNA sequences with the same CDR3. The chain combines TRBV6-5 with TRBJ1-4; D unclear. The CDR3 has 15 residues. V was trimmed by 0 bases and J by 0 bases, leaving 5 bases between them. The germline V gene has CDR1 MNHEY and CDR2 SVGAGI. The CDR3 reads CASSYSGATNEKLFF. The CDR3 region has the DNA TGTGCCAGCAGTTACTCGGGCGCAACTAATGAAAAACTGTTTTTT.

This rearrangement joins TRBV29-1 to TRBJ1-1; 8 bases align to TRBD1. CDR1 is SQVTM and CDR2 is ANQGSEA in the germline V gene. The V and J ends lost 6 bases and 0 bases, in that order; junction bases with no gene match: 3. The CDR3 has 13 amino acids. CDR3 coding DNA: TGCAGCGTCCGGACAGGGTTGAACACTGAAGCTTTCTTT. It specifies CSVRTGLNTEAFF.

The chain is built from TRBV6-5 and TRBJ2-3; D is possibly TRBD1 (6 bases). Trimming took 6 bases from V and 1 from J, leaving 11 bases between them. CDR3 size: 14 residues. The V gene's germline CDR1 is MNHEY and CDR2 SVGAGI. The CDR3: CASRSHRGTDTQYF. The CDR3 DNA sequence: TGTGCCAGCAGGTCACACAGGGGCACAGATACGCAGTATTTT.

The rearrangement uses TRBV5-1 and TRBJ2-3; TRBD2 agrees at 13 bases. The V segment lost 2 bases and the J segment 1 base; nucleotides outside the gene matches: 4. The CDR3 is 17 residues long. CDR1 is SGHRS, CDR2 YFSETQ, per germline. The CDR3 sequence: CASSFGTSGVRTDTQYF. The CDR3 DNA is TGCGCCAGCAGCTTTGGGACTAGCGGGGTCCGCACAGATACGCAGTATTTT.

This clone was recorded a few times. The V call is TRBV28, the J call TRBJ1-5, with 8 positions matching TRBD1. The CDR3 consists of 14 residues. Germline V gene data show CDR1 as MDHEN and CDR2 as SYDVKM. The V segment lost 6 bases and the J segment 1 base; nucleotides outside the gene matches: 2. The CDR3 sequence: CASRRQGSNQPQHF. CDR3 sequence (DNA): TGTGCCAGCAGACGACAGGGGAGCAATCAGCCCCAGCATTTT.

The CDR3 here is CASRRETNTGELFF. The CDR3 bases are TGTGCCAGCAGGCGGGAAACGAACACCGGGGAGCTGTTTTTT. V and J are TRBV6-5 and TRBJ2-2; D possibly corresponds to TRBD2 (6 bases). Germline V gives CDR1 MNHEY, CDR2 SVGAGI. The CDR3 totals 14 residues. V shed 6 bases and J shed 0 bases, with 8 bases lying between them.

The chain combines TRBV7-9 with TRBJ2-7; TRBD1 matches 8 bases. Germline V gene sequence: CDR1 SEHNR, CDR2 FQNEAQ (reference sequence). With 8 bases clipped from V and 3 bases from J, the junction kept 6 bases outside the gene matches. The CDR3 has 13 residues. The CDR3 nucleotides read TGTGCCAGCGCGACAGGGGCCATCTACGAGCAGTACTTC. Protein: CASATGAIYEQYF.